Sequencing of this T cell receptor (beta chain) was carried out in a study of beta chain features in type 1 diabetes. This clone was seen at least ten times. No antigen is known for it. Reverse transcription of all isolated RNA meant that expressed TCRB transcripts were sequenced. Assay used: immunoSEQ multiplex PCR; TCRdb lists only in-frame clones, some missing. The table records 110,000 to 150,000 clones, 6.9% of them present only once. Study-level findings and limits: Shorter TCRB CDR3s, moderately but significantly so, were found in Type 1 diabetes patients in all four CD4+ subsets.

Germline CDR1 and CDR2: KGHSH and LQKENI. This CDR3 region has 15 residues. The trim removed 3 bases at V and 3 bases at J, leaving 6 bases unmatched. This clonotype was obtained from a woman in her thirties in good health. The chain combines TRBV18 with TRBJ2-7; 9 nucleotides match TRBD1. Input material: central memory CD4+ T cells from blood. CDR3 protein: CASSPRDRELYEQYF. The CDR3 DNA reads TGTGCCAGCTCACCGAGGGACAGGGAACTCTACGAGCAGTACTTC.